This T cell receptor (beta chain) was recorded in a study of T cell responses to AZD1222 COVID-19 vaccine. Regarding the study as a whole: Nearly half of spike-specific TCRs reportedly target variant regions that are unmutated in the B.1.351 and B.1.1.7 variants. Elevations in Spike-specific TCR breadth and depth followed administration of two AZD1222 doses.

Concerning this clone: Antigen unknown.

Measured with immunoSEQ multiplex PCR; TCRdb has only the in-frame clones, and not every one. The table has fewer than 150,000 clones, approximately 84% seen once. The CDR3 length is 16 residues. From germline, CDR1 is SGHTA and CDR2 FQGNSA. V was trimmed by 1 base and J by 7 bases, leaving 16 bases between them. The specimen was peripheral blood, collected on day 0 of AZD1222 vaccination. The rearrangement joins TRBV7-2 to TRBJ2-2, with D unresolved. This TCR was recovered from an adult in good health. The CDR3 DNA sequence: TGTGCCAGCAGCTTAGTTGGGCCAGTCACGAGCGGGGAGCTGTTTTTT. As protein: CASSLVGPVTSGELFF.